These 21 T cell receptor beta chains originate from one sample sequenced in a study of T cells in Graves' hyperthyroidism and ophthalmopathy (dated by TCRdb to about 2019). The library was made by multiplex PCR. The instrument was an Illumina HiSeq 2000. The TCR beta CDR3 regions were amplified from RNA transcripts. The TCR CDR3 was subjected to a first round of RT-PCR using the HTBI primer set and the Qiagen OneStep RT-PCR kit. TCRdb ran its own pipeline on the public reads, namely fastp trimming at Q25 and MiXCR clone calling, and kept in-frame beta chains. CDR3 protein duplicates are merged, each entry listing the most common genes and DNA. The sample table holds about 640,000 distinct CDR3 sequences, of which about 14% were seen once. Around an eighth of the sample rests with the top ten. Sequencing was performed on blood. These receptors all come from a woman in her forties or fifties with Graves' ophthalmopathy.

This clonotype was seen ten or more times. V usage is TRBV30 and J usage is TRBJ2-7, with D possibly being TRBD2 (6 bases). The CDR3 runs to 14 residues. Germline values: CDR1 GTSNPN, CDR2 SVGIG (reference sequence). V was clipped by 4 bases and J by 3 bases, with 16 bases between them. CDR3 DNA: TGTGCCTGGAAACGCGGGACGATCAACTACGAGCAGTACTTC. It specifies CAWKRGTINYEQYF.

This clonotype was counted many times. The chain uses TRBV28 and TRBJ1-2, with D perhaps TRBD1 (5 bases). V was clipped by 7 bases and J by 5 bases, with 20 bases between them. CDR3 length equals 15 residues. Germline CDR1 reads MDHEN; CDR2 reads SYDVKM. CDR3 sequence: CASKAFRQRQYGYTF. CDR3 DNA sequence: TGTGCCAGCAAGGCCTTTCGACAGAGACAGTATGGCTACACCTTC.

The table lists this clonotype with many counts. The chain is built from TRBV18 and TRBJ1-1; maybe TRBD1 (6 bases). Germline V gene data show CDR1 as KGHSH and CDR2 as LQKENI. Trimming took 0 bases from V and 4 from J, leaving 24 bases between them. The CDR3 is 19 residues long. The CDR3 sequence: CASSPPGGRGRTVGTEAFF. The CDR3 DNA follows: TGTGCCAGCTCACCACCCGGTGGGCGGGGGCGAACTGTTGGCACTGAAGCTTTCTTT.

This clonotype was seen many times. The genes are TRBV11-2 and TRBJ1-5; no definite D call. Trimming took off 0 bases at V and 6 bases at J, with 12 bases between the two ends. The length of the CDR3 is 15 residues. The V gene's germline CDR1 is SGHAT and CDR2 FQNNGV. The CDR3 sequence is CASSLEPFSGQPQHF. For the CDR3, the DNA is TGTGCCAGCAGCTTAGAACCGTTCTCTGGTCAGCCCCAGCATTTT.

The chain carries TRBV7-2 and TRBJ1-5, with 7 bases matching TRBD1. V shed 6 bases and J 6 bases; nucleotides not matched to a gene: 11. Germline loops: CDR1 SGHTA, CDR2 FQGNSA. The CDR3 is made up of 15 amino acids. The CDR3 protein is CASSSQGRGIQPQHF. For the CDR3, the DNA is TGTGCCAGCAGTTCCCAGGGCAGGGGGATTCAGCCCCAGCATTTT.

This clonotype has ten or more counts. The J gene is TRBJ2-3, the V gene TRBV2, with TRBD2 identical over 9 bases. The V segment lost 2 bases and the J segment 0 bases; nucleotides outside the gene matches: 3. This CDR3 has 16 amino acids. Germline values: CDR1 SNHLY, CDR2 FYNNEI. CDR3 amino acids: CASSERTSVSTDTQYF. In nucleotides, the CDR3 is TGTGCCAGCAGTGAAAGGACTAGCGTCAGCACAGATACGCAGTATTTT.

This clonotype appeared many times. The chain combines TRBV28 with TRBJ2-7; 8 nucleotides line up with TRBD2. CDR1 and CDR2 from the germline V gene are MDHEN and SYDVKM. With 6 bases clipped from V and 3 bases from J, the junction kept 7 bases outside the gene matches. This CDR3 comprises 14 residues. DNA of the CDR3: TGTGCCAGCAGCCAGAGCGGGAGAGGCTACGAGCAGTACTTC. It is translated as CASSQSGRGYEQYF.

The chain carries TRBV4-1 and TRBJ2-7; a weak D match, TRBD2 (5 bases). CDR3 length: 16 residues. Germline assignment: CDR1 MGHRA and CDR2 YSYEKL. V was pared by 1 base and J by 1 base, with 14 bases between. The CDR3 protein is CASSQGYGKRSYEQYF. CDR3 coding DNA: TGCGCCAGCAGCCAAGGATACGGGAAGAGGTCCTACGAGCAGTACTTC.

This clonotype was counted a few times. DNA of the CDR3: TGCAGTGCTAGTTTGATAGGGAGAGGCTATGGCTACACCTTC. Translated, it gives CSASLIGRGYGYTF. The chain joins TRBV20-1 to TRBJ1-2, with D hard to call. V dropped 3 bases and J dropped 4 bases, with 15 bases sitting between them. This CDR3 contains 14 residues. Germline values: CDR1 DFQATT, CDR2 SNEGSKA (reference sequence).

The sample holds many counts of this clonotype. The chain combines TRBV5-4 with TRBJ1-1; the D is unclear. V lost 3 bases and J lost 0, with 9 bases in between. The CDR3 runs to 14 residues. Germline values: CDR1 SGHNT, CDR2 YYREEE (reference sequence). The CDR3 is CASSSSGLNTEAFF. CDR3 nucleotides: TGTGCCAGCAGCTCGTCCGGGTTGAACACTGAAGCTTTCTTT.

This clonotype has ten or more counts. The chain uses TRBV6-2 or TRBV6-3 and TRBJ2-7; 7 bases fit TRBD1. The junction had 5 bases not matched to a gene; V was cut back by 0 bases and J by 0 bases. The CDR3 contains 16 residues. Germline CDR1 MNHEY, CDR2 SVGEGT. CDR3 DNA: TGTGCCAGCAGTTACTCGATACGACAGGGCTCCTACGAGCAGTACTTC. Its translation: CASSYSIRQGSYEQYF.

Ten or more counts support this clonotype. J is TRBJ2-1 and V is TRBV12-3 or TRBV12-4; D unclear. The CDR3 totals 12 residues. Trimming removed 5 bases from V and 7 bases from J, with 9 bases in between. This chain's CDR3 is CASSRLRNEQFF. The CDR3 DNA sequence: TGTGCCAGCAGTCGCCTGCGGAATGAGCAGTTCTTC.

V and J are TRBV6-2 or TRBV6-3 and TRBJ1-1, with D uncertain. The CDR3 totals 13 residues. V gave up 6 bases and J gave up 0 bases, with 8 bases separating them. Germline CDR1 is MNHEY and CDR2 is SVGEGT. CDR3 in amino acids: CASSIQLNTEAFF. CDR3 DNA sequence: TGTGCCAGCAGCATACAACTGAACACTGAAGCTTTCTTT.

This clonotype was counted between two and nine times. The CDR3: CASRRDKEYTGELFF. As DNA, the CDR3 is TGTGCCAGCAGAAGGGACAAGGAATACACCGGGGAGCTGTTTTTT. The rearrangement joins TRBV6-2 or TRBV6-3 to TRBJ2-2, with D perhaps TRBD1 (6 bases). Trimming took off 6 bases at V and 3 bases at J, with 14 bases between the two ends. The CDR3 has 15 amino acids. Germline CDR1 reads MNHEY; CDR2 reads SVGEGT.

This clonotype came up many times. V and J are TRBV9 and TRBJ2-7; D remains unclear. The germline V gene encodes CDR1 SGDLS and CDR2 YYNGEE. Trimming cost V 0 bases and J 3 bases, with 10 bases left between them. CDR3 size: 14 residues. For the CDR3, the DNA is TGTGCCAGCAGCGTAGACGTGAGCAGCTACGAGCAGTACTTC. Protein: CASSVDVSSYEQYF.

The rearrangement uses TRBV6-2 or TRBV6-3 and TRBJ1-5; D gene uncertain. CDR1 MNHEY and CDR2 SVGEGT come from the germline V gene. V was clipped by 6 bases and J by 3 bases, with 15 bases between them. This CDR3 has 15 residues. In nucleotides, the CDR3 is TGTGCCAGCAGCTTAGAGAGTTGGGACAATCAGCCCCAGCATTTT. This translates into CASSLESWDNQPQHF.

This clonotype was observed at least ten times. CDR3 region: CSVEDGVNTEAFF. DNA for the CDR3: TGCAGCGTTGAAGATGGCGTGAACACTGAAGCTTTCTTT. V and J are TRBV29-1 and TRBJ1-1; D is unresolved. The CDR3 has 13 residues. Looked up from germline, CDR1 is SQVTM and CDR2 is ANQGSEA. Trimming removed 0 bases from V and 0 bases from J, with 5 bases in between. Full variable domain (missing parts from reference TRBV29-1 and TRBJ1-1): SAVISQKPSRDICQRGTSLTIQCQVDSQVTMMFWYRQQPGQSLTLIATANQGSEATYESGFVIDKFPISRPNLTFSTLTVSNMSPEDSSIYLCSVEDGVNTEAFFGQGTRLTVV.

This clonotype has more than one count but fewer than ten. The V and J genes are TRBV4-2 and TRBJ2-1; TRBD2 is a possible D gene (6 bases). This CDR3 is built from 17 residues. The V gene's germline CDR1 is LGHNA and CDR2 YNFKEQ. Trimming left V 0 bases short and J 0 bases short, with 12 bases between. The CDR3 loop is CASSQDVAGISYNEQFF. The CDR3 DNA sequence: TGTGCCAGCAGCCAAGATGTGGCGGGAATCTCCTACAATGAGCAGTTCTTC.

This clonotype appeared many times. This chain uses TRBV7-9 with TRBJ2-5; no reliable D call. V lost 5 bases, J lost 1 base, and 11 bases lay in between. The germline V gene encodes CDR1 SEHNR and CDR2 FQNEAQ (reference sequence). The CDR3 consists of 14 residues. CDR3 DNA sequence: TGTGCCAGCAGCCCCGGTATCGCCCAAGAGACCCAGTACTTC. This encodes CASSPGIAQETQYF.

There are many counts of this clonotype. V is TRBV11-2 and J is TRBJ2-7; D remains ambiguous. The CDR3 has 15 amino acids. Germline V lookup: CDR1 SGHAT, CDR2 FQNNGV. The V end lost 1 base, the J end lost 2 bases, and 12 bases lay between the germline ends. CDR3 sequence (DNA): TGTGCCAGCAGCTTAGTACCAGGAATTGCCTACGAGCAGTACTTC. Translating gives CASSLVPGIAYEQYF.

This clonotype turned up a few times. The gene calls are TRBV9 and TRBJ1-2; D uncertain. Deletions cut 3 bases from V and 8 bases from J, with 14 bases between. Per the germline V gene, CDR1 is SGDLS and CDR2 is YYNGEE. The CDR3 has 13 residues. CDR3 amino acids: CASSGDPVTGYTF. The CDR3 nucleotides read TGTGCCAGCAGCGGAGACCCCGTTACCGGCTACACCTTC.